Included here is one T cell receptor beta chain sequence, with context. Authors' analysis steps: Researchers report that nucleated cell counts were estimated from reference gene primer amplification. Sequencing used immunoSEQ multiplex PCR; TCRdb keeps in-frame clones, though not all of them. Clone size and V and J calls were adopted from that table, with D and trimming inferred from the DNA. The sample has roughly 100,000 clones, about 80% seen once. This sample is drawn from a study of blood T cell repertoires in COVID-19. Study overall: Samples representing acute and convalescent COVID-19 were sourced from the United States, Italy and Spain. PBMCs, B-cell-depleted T cells, or T cells provided the cDNA or gDNA that made up the material.

Germline assignment: CDR1 MNHEY and CDR2 SVGAGI. V gave up 6 bases and J gave up 3 bases; unmatched junction bases: 6. The CDR3 length is 15 residues. The TCR originated in a human donor in a cohort sampled during active or convalescent COVID-19. This rearrangement joins TRBV6-5 to TRBJ1-1, with 11 bases aligning to TRBD1. The sequenced material came from peripheral blood. CDR3 DNA sequence: TGTGCCAGCAGAGGACAGGGGGCGTTGGACACTGAAGCTTTCTTT. Its translation: CASRGQGALDTEAFF.